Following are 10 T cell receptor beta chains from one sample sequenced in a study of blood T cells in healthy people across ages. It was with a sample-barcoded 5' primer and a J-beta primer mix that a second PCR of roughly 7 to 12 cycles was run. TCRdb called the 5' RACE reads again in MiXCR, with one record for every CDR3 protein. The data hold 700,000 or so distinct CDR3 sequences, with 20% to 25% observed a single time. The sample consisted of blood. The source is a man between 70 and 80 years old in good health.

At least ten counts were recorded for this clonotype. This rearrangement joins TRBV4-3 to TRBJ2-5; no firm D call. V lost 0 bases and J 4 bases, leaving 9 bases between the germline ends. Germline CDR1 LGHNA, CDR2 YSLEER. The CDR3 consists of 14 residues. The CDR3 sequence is CASSQDRRLETQYF. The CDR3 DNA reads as TGCGCCAGCAGCCAAGATCGCAGGTTAGAGACCCAGTACTTC.

CDR3 in DNA: TGTGCCAGCAGCCACCAGGACAGGGGGGACACTGAAGCTTTCTTT. Protein sequence: CASSHQDRGDTEAFF. V and J are TRBV11-2 and TRBJ1-1; TRBD1 agrees at 10 bases. V gave up 5 bases and J gave up 3 bases; unmatched junction bases: 6. This CDR3 is built from 15 residues. CDR1 SGHAT and CDR2 FQNNGV come from the germline V gene.

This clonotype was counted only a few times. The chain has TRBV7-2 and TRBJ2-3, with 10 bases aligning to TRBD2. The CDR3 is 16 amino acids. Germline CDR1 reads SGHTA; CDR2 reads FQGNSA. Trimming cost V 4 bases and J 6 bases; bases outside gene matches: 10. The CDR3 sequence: CASSSPLAGVLDTQYF. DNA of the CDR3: TGTGCCAGCAGCTCCCCCCTAGCGGGAGTCTTGGATACGCAGTATTTT.

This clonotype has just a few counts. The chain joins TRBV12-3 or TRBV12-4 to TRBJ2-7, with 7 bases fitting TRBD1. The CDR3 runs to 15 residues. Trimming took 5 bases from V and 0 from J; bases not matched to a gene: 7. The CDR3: CASSRGQPSSYEQYF. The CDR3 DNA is TGTGCCAGCAGTCGGGGACAGCCGAGCTCCTACGAGCAGTACTTC.

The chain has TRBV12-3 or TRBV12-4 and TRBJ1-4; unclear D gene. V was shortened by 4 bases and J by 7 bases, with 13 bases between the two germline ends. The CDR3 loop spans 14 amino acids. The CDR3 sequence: CASSSRPRGEKLFF. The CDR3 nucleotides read TGTGCCAGCAGTTCAAGGCCCCGGGGTGAAAAACTGTTTTTT.

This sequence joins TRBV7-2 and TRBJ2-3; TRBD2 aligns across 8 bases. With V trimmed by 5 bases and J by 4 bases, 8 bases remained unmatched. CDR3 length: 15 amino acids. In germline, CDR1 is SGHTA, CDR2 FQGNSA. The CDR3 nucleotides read TGTGCCAGCAGCCCCCAGTCGGGGGGGCCAGATACGCAGTATTTT. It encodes CASSPQSGGPDTQYF.

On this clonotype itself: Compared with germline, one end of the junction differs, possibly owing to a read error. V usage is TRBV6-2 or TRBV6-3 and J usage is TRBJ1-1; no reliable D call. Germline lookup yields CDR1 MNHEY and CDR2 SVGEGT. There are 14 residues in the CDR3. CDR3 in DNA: TGTGCCAGCAGTTACTCGGAGAGGAACACTGAAGCTTCCTTT. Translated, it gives CASSYSERNTEASF.

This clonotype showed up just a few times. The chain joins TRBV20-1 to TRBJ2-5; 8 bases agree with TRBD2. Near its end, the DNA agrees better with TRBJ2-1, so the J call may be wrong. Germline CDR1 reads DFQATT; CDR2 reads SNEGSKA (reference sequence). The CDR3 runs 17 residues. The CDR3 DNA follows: TGCAGTGCTCCTCGCCGTCTCACGGGAGGGCCCTCCAATGAGCAGTTCTTC. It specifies CSAPRRLTGGPSNEQFF.

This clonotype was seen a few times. CDR3 nucleotides: TGCAGCGTCCCGGGACAGGGGGGCTATGGCTACACCTTC. Translation: CSVPGQGGYGYTF. The gene calls are TRBV29-1 and TRBJ1-2; 11 nucleotides match TRBD1. This CDR3 region has 13 residues. The V segment lost 6 bases and the J segment 4 bases; nucleotides outside the gene matches: 4. Germline values: CDR1 SQVTM, CDR2 ANQGSEA.

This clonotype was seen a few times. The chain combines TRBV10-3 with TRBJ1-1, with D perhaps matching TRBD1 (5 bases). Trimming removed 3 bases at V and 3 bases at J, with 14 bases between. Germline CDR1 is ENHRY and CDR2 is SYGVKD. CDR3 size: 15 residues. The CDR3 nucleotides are TGTGCCATCAGTGACTTTAACAGGTTGTACACTGAAGCTTTCTTT. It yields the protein CAISDFNRLYTEAFF.